These 3 T cell receptor beta chains were sequenced from one sample in a study of vaccination effects on CD4 cells after COVID-19. Scientists isolated CD4+ T cells after a roughly nine-day culture period ended. Participants were vaccinated with two doses of either the BNT162b2 or mRNA-1273 vaccine. Data came from immunoSEQ multiplex PCR; TCRdb stores just in-frame clones and leaves some out. The repertoire includes roughly 41,000 clones, around 71% of them detected once, and less than 9.5% sits in the top ten. These receptors have no identified antigens. Sequencing was performed on CD4+ T cells from PBMCs cultured without peptide, taken after COVID-19 vaccination. These TCRs come from a human donor who received a COVID-19 vaccine.

This clone came up once. V usage is TRBV18 and J usage is TRBJ1-2; a possible D gene is TRBD1 (6 bases). V was pared by 3 bases and J by 8 bases, with 10 bases between. Germline CDR1 is KGHSH and CDR2 is LQKENI. The CDR3 runs to 12 residues. The CDR3 protein is CASSPGQGGYTF. The CDR3 nucleotides are TGTGCCAGCTCACCGGGCCAGGGGGGCTACACCTTC.

The V and J genes are TRBV24-1 and TRBJ2-2, with 10 bases identical to TRBD1. Per the germline V gene, CDR1 is KGHDR and CDR2 is SFDVKD. The CDR3 covers 14 residues. V lost 9 bases, J lost 7 bases, and 7 bases stayed unmatched. The CDR3 loop reads CATAGTGAIGELFF. Here the CDR3 DNA reads TGTGCCACCGCCGGGACAGGGGCCATCGGGGAGCTGTTTTTT.

V gene TRBV19 combines with J gene TRBJ1-5; D uncertain. Germline loops: CDR1 LNHDA, CDR2 SQIVND (reference sequence). The V end was cut by 7 bases, the J end by 3 bases, with 10 bases between. This CDR3 is 13 amino acids long. The CDR3 reads CASTLGPNQPQHF. In DNA, the CDR3 is TGTGCCAGTACCCTTGGACCCAATCAGCCCCAGCATTTT.